Reported below is one T cell receptor beta chain. This specimen belongs to a study of patients and donors after allogeneic stem cell transplantation. Using its own MiXCR run on the RT-PCR reads, TCRdb lists one record per CDR3 protein. This table holds roughly 940,000 distinct CDR3 sequences, more than 15% found once. V lost 2 bases and J lost 1, with 12 bases in between. The CDR3 length is 16 residues. CDR1 is LGHDT, CDR2 YNNKEL, per germline (reference sequence). This rearrangement joins TRBV3-1 to TRBJ2-1, with D possibly matching TRBD2 (6 bases). The clonotype was recovered from a human donor who was either an allogeneic HSCT recipient or a stem cell or donor lymphocyte infusion donor (not recorded which). It is not recorded whose cells these are; they may come from a transplant donor. The specimen sequenced was blood, either unsorted or a sorted T cell fraction (not recorded which). For the CDR3, the DNA is TGTGCCAGCAGCCAACTGGGACTCCGATCCTACAATGAGCAGTTCTTC. It is translated as CASSQLGLRSYNEQFF.